Below, 5 T cell receptor beta chains from the same sample are listed, as sequenced in a study of a mutant IDH1 vaccine in newly diagnosed glioma. No cognate antigen is known for these TCRs. Only in-frame clones appear in the TCRdb table, and some are missing; sequencing was by immunoSEQ multiplex PCR. Of about 44,000 clones in the sample, under 95% are singletons; the top ten hold 3% to 4.5%. Regarding time point: week 23, last vaccination. Every vaccination contained 300 ug of the mutant IDH1 20-mer peptide and was paired with topical imiquimod. Sequenced here: PBMCs, sampled from a glioma patient whose treatment included an IDH1 peptide vaccine. These receptors came from a middle-aged man with glioma.

The chain is built from TRBV5-1 and TRBJ2-7; D tentatively reads TRBD1 or TRBD2 (5 bases each). Trimming removed 1 base from V and 7 bases from J, with 9 bases in between. This CDR3 contains 12 residues. The V gene's germline CDR1 is SGHRS and CDR2 YFSETQ. CDR3 loop: CASSLRGAEQYF. In DNA form, the CDR3 reads TGCGCCAGCAGCTTGCGAGGGGCGGAGCAGTACTTC.

This chain links TRBV25-1 with TRBJ2-1; unclear D gene. Germline V CDR1 and CDR2: MGHDK, SYGVNS. V was shortened by 3 bases and J by 6 bases, with 12 bases between the two germline ends. This CDR3 spans 14 amino acids. For the CDR3, the DNA is TGTGCCAGCAGTGACCCTTACTTTGGCAATGAGCAGTTCTTC. Translating it yields CASSDPYFGNEQFF. The whole variable domain, filled in from reference TRBV25-1 and TRBJ2-1, reads EADIYQTPRYLVIGTGKKITLECSQTMGHDKMYWYQQDPGMELHLIHYSYGVNSTEKGDLSSESTVSRIRTEHFPLTLESARPSHTSQYLCASSDPYFGNEQFFGPGTRLTVL.

This clone was detected only once. The CDR3 reads CASSGPTSGVETQYF. CDR3 coding DNA: TGTGCCAGCAGTGGCCCCACTAGCGGGGTAGAGACCCAGTACTTC. This chain connects TRBV2 to TRBJ2-5, with 10 positions matching TRBD2. Germline CDR1 SNHLY, CDR2 FYNNEI. The ends lost 4 bases at V and 4 bases at J; junction bases unmatched: 6. This CDR3 has 15 amino acids.

In its sample, this clone was seen once. The CDR3 sequence is CASSGLPTGNQPQHF. The CDR3 nucleotides read TGTGCCAGTAGTGGACTCCCGACAGGGAATCAGCCCCAGCATTTT. The V call is TRBV19, the J call TRBJ1-5, with 7 bases that match TRBD1. The CDR3 totals 15 residues. The germline gives CDR1 LNHDA, CDR2 SQIVND (reference sequence). V dropped 5 bases and J dropped 4; count of bases not matched to a gene: 8.

With regard to this clone: Other DNA variants within this sample encode the same CDR3. The J gene is TRBJ1-5, the V gene TRBV19; D is unresolved. The CDR3 is 12 residues long. The V end lost 6 bases, the J end lost 1 base, and 4 bases lay between the germline ends. The V gene's germline CDR1 is LNHDA and CDR2 SQIVND (reference sequence). CDR3 loop: CASRASNQPQHF. In nucleotides, the CDR3 is TGTGCCAGTAGAGCGAGCAATCAGCCCCAGCATTTT.